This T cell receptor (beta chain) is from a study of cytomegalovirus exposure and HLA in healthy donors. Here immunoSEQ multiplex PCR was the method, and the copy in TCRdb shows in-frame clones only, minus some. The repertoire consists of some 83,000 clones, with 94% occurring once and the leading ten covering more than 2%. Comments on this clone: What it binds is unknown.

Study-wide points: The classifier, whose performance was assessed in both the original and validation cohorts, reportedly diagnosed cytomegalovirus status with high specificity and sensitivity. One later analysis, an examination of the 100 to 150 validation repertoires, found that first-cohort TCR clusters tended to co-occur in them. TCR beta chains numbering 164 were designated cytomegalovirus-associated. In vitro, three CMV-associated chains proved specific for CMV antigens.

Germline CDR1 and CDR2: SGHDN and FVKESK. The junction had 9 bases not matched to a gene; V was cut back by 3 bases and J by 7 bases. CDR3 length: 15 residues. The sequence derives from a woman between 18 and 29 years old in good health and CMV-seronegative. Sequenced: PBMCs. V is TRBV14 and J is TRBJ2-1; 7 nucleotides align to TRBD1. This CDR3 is CASSQLTGFVNEQFF. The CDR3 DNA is TGTGCCAGCAGCCAGTTGACAGGGTTTGTGAATGAGCAGTTCTTC.